The rows below give T cell receptor beta chains drawn from one sample of a study of blood T cell repertoires in COVID-19. Produced via immunoSEQ multiplex PCR; TCRdb's table is partial and in-frame only. The data contain approximately 250,000 clones, 80% to 90% of them seen just once; the ten biggest clones take up 2.5% to 4%. The sequencing input was PBMCs or T cells enriched from blood (not recorded which). These receptors were obtained from a woman in her 40s who had been exposed to COVID-19. Each CDR3 is given with its conserved first and last residue. The D gene is left open where the match is weak. Not every row has a clone size; where given, it reads once, few, many or a size class.

j_gene: TRBJ2-7; d_gene: TRBD2; v_gene: TRBV15; abundance: -; CDR3nt: TGTGCCACCAGCACCCAAGGCGGGAGAGGGTCCTACGAGCAGTACTTC; CDR3aa: CATSTQGGRGSYEQYF
j_gene: TRBJ1-4; d_gene: -; v_gene: TRBV30; abundance: -; CDR3nt: TGTGCCTGGAGTGTTGGCCTCCGGCGGGAAAAACTGTTTTTT; CDR3aa: CAWSVGLRREKLFF
j_gene: TRBJ1-3; d_gene: -; v_gene: TRBV7-3; abundance: -; CDR3nt: TGTGCCAGCAGCTTAATGGGCGGGGCAGGAGGCTCAAACACCATATATTTT; CDR3aa: CASSLMGGAGGSNTIYF
j_gene: TRBJ2-5; d_gene: TRBD2; v_gene: TRBV6-5; abundance: once; CDR3nt: TGTGCCAGTAGACTAGCGAGTCAAGAGACCCAGTACTTC; CDR3aa: CASRLASQETQYF
j_gene: TRBJ2-7; d_gene: TRBD2; v_gene: TRBV4-3; abundance: -; CDR3nt: TGCGCCAGCAGCCAAGGGGCGGGAGGGGCCTACGAGCAGTACTTC; CDR3aa: CASSQGAGGAYEQYF
j_gene: TRBJ2-3; d_gene: TRBD2; v_gene: TRBV9; abundance: -; CDR3nt: TGTGCCAGCAGCGTAGTGGGTTGGAGCGGCGGGGGGGCCGGAGATACGCAGTATTTT; CDR3aa: CASSVVGWSGGGAGDTQYF
j_gene: TRBJ1-5; d_gene: -; v_gene: TRBV7-9; abundance: -; CDR3nt: TGTGCCAGCAGCTTAGCCCTTTTAACCGGTGGGCCCCAGCATTTT; CDR3aa: CASSLALLTGGPQHF
j_gene: TRBJ1-3; d_gene: TRBD1; v_gene: TRBV6-2/TRBV6-3; abundance: -; CDR3nt: TGTGCCAGCAGTTACCCAAATACAGGGGGTGGAAACACCATATATTTT; CDR3aa: CASSYPNTGGGNTIYF
j_gene: TRBJ2-5; d_gene: -; v_gene: TRBV28; abundance: -; CDR3nt: TGTGCCAGCAGTGAGACAGAACCGGGAGAGACCCAGTACTTC; CDR3aa: CASSETEPGETQYF
j_gene: TRBJ1-3; d_gene: -; v_gene: TRBV9; abundance: -; CDR3nt: TGTGCCAGCAGCGCGTATGGAAACACCATATATTTT; CDR3aa: CASSAYGNTIYF
j_gene: TRBJ2-7; d_gene: TRBD2; v_gene: TRBV4-1; abundance: once; CDR3nt: TGCGCCAGCAGCCAGCCGACTAGCGGGGGGCGAACCTTCTACGAGCAGTACTTC; CDR3aa: CASSQPTSGGRTFYEQYF
j_gene: TRBJ2-7; d_gene: TRBD1; v_gene: TRBV30; abundance: -; CDR3nt: TGTGCCTGGAGTGGCAGGGGGCACGAGCAGTACTTC; CDR3aa: CAWSGRGHEQYF
j_gene: TRBJ1-1; d_gene: -; v_gene: TRBV19; abundance: -; CDR3nt: TGTGCCAGTATCCCAAGCCGTATGAACACTGAAGCTTTCTTT; CDR3aa: CASIPSRMNTEAFF
j_gene: TRBJ2-5; d_gene: TRBD1; v_gene: TRBV4-3; abundance: -; CDR3nt: TGCGCCAGCAGCCCAGGGACAGGGGGATTAGAGACCCAGTACTTC; CDR3aa: CASSPGTGGLETQYF
j_gene: TRBJ2-5; d_gene: -; v_gene: TRBV7-8; abundance: -; CDR3nt: TGTGCCAGCAGCAAAGCGGAGGTAACGGAGACCCAGTACTTC; CDR3aa: CASSKAEVTETQYF
j_gene: TRBJ2-2; d_gene: -; v_gene: TRBV24-1; abundance: -; CDR3nt: TGTGCCACCAGTGCCCGTCGAGACGGCACGGGCACCGGGGAGCTGTTTTTT; CDR3aa: CATSARRDGTGTGELFF
j_gene: TRBJ1-3; d_gene: -; v_gene: TRBV2; abundance: -; CDR3nt: TGTGCCAGCCAACGGGACAAGAGCTCTGGAAACACCATATATTTT; CDR3aa: CASQRDKSSGNTIYF
j_gene: TRBJ1-2; d_gene: TRBD1; v_gene: TRBV28; abundance: -; CDR3nt: TGTGCCAGCAGTGACAGGGTGGATGGCTACACCTTC; CDR3aa: CASSDRVDGYTF
j_gene: TRBJ2-1; d_gene: -; v_gene: TRBV28; abundance: few; CDR3nt: TGTGCCAGCAAACCCCCACACGCATACAATGAGCAGTTCTTC; CDR3aa: CASKPPHAYNEQFF
j_gene: TRBJ2-7; d_gene: TRBD1; v_gene: TRBV6-5; abundance: -; CDR3nt: TGTGCCAGCAGTTCCCAAGGGACAGCCTCCTACGAGCAGTACTTC; CDR3aa: CASSSQGTASYEQYF
j_gene: TRBJ2-3; d_gene: -; v_gene: TRBV6-4; abundance: few; CDR3nt: TGTGCCAGCAGTGAACAGGGATCGGGCACAGATACGCAGTATTTT; CDR3aa: CASSEQGSGTDTQYF
j_gene: TRBJ2-1; d_gene: TRBD2; v_gene: TRBV19; abundance: -; CDR3nt: TGTGCCAGTAGTATAGGTAGCGGGGGTTACAATGAGCAGTTCTTC; CDR3aa: CASSIGSGGYNEQFF
j_gene: TRBJ1-1; d_gene: TRBD1; v_gene: TRBV7-9; abundance: -; CDR3nt: TGTGCCAGCAGCTTAGCCACGGGACAGGGAAACACTGAAGCTTTCTTT; CDR3aa: CASSLATGQGNTEAFF
j_gene: TRBJ2-3; d_gene: -; v_gene: TRBV5-1; abundance: -; CDR3nt: TGCGCCAGCAGCTTGGGCACAAACACAGATACGCAGTATTTT; CDR3aa: CASSLGTNTDTQYF
j_gene: TRBJ1-4; d_gene: -; v_gene: TRBV27; abundance: -; CDR3nt: TGTGCCAGCAGTTTTATAGGGGAGGCTAATGAAAAACTGTTTTTT; CDR3aa: CASSFIGEANEKLFF
j_gene: TRBJ2-7; d_gene: -; v_gene: TRBV7-9; abundance: few; CDR3nt: TGTGCCAGCGAAACAGGGTCATACCCCGAACCTTACGAGCAGTACTTC; CDR3aa: CASETGSYPEPYEQYF
j_gene: TRBJ2-4; d_gene: -; v_gene: TRBV27; abundance: many; CDR3nt: TGTGCCAGCAGTTTGGGGGGTCTAGCCAAAAACATTCAGTACTTC; CDR3aa: CASSLGGLAKNIQYF
j_gene: TRBJ1-2; d_gene: TRBD1; v_gene: TRBV27; abundance: -; CDR3nt: TGTGCCAGCAGCCGCGGGACAGACTATGGCTACACCTTC; CDR3aa: CASSRGTDYGYTF
j_gene: TRBJ1-6; d_gene: -; v_gene: TRBV7-2; abundance: -; CDR3nt: TGTGCCAGCAGCTTATCTTCTTTAAGTCCGCGGTCACCCCTCCACTTT; CDR3aa: CASSLSSLSPRSPLHF
j_gene: TRBJ1-6; d_gene: TRBD1; v_gene: TRBV11-2; abundance: -; CDR3nt: TGTGCCAGCAGCAAACAGGGGGCTTATAATTCACCCCTCCACTTT; CDR3aa: CASSKQGAYNSPLHF
j_gene: TRBJ1-1; d_gene: -; v_gene: TRBV27; abundance: few; CDR3nt: TGTGCCAGCAGTTTATGGGGGGGGCGAGAAACTGAAGCTTTCTTT; CDR3aa: CASSLWGGRETEAFF
j_gene: TRBJ1-4; d_gene: TRBD1; v_gene: TRBV29-1; abundance: -; CDR3nt: TGCAGCGTTGATGGACAGGGGAGTGAAAAACTGTTTTTT; CDR3aa: CSVDGQGSEKLFF
j_gene: TRBJ2-2; d_gene: TRBD2; v_gene: TRBV3-1/TRBV3-2; abundance: once; CDR3nt: TGTGCCAGCAGCCAAGGACTAGCGAAGGAGCTGTTTTTT; CDR3aa: CASSQGLAKELFF
j_gene: TRBJ2-7; d_gene: -; v_gene: TRBV6-2/TRBV6-3; abundance: -; CDR3nt: TGTGCCAGCAGCCCTCCCCTATCCTCCTACGAGCAGTACTTC; CDR3aa: CASSPPLSSYEQYF
j_gene: TRBJ1-1; d_gene: TRBD1; v_gene: TRBV18; abundance: -; CDR3nt: TGTGCCAGCTCACCCAATGACAGGGTTGAAGCTTTCTTT; CDR3aa: CASSPNDRVEAFF
j_gene: TRBJ2-5; d_gene: TRBD2; v_gene: TRBV11-3; abundance: -; CDR3nt: TGTGCCAGCAGTTTATATAGCGGGAATTCTCAAGAGACCCAGTACTTC; CDR3aa: CASSLYSGNSQETQYF
j_gene: TRBJ2-4; d_gene: -; v_gene: TRBV30; abundance: -; CDR3nt: TGTGCCTGGGGTGCAAAGAGGGAGGCCAAAAACATTCAGTACTTC; CDR3aa: CAWGAKREAKNIQYF
j_gene: TRBJ2-3; d_gene: -; v_gene: TRBV7-7; abundance: -; CDR3nt: TGTGCCAGCAGCTTACGTCCCGGTATCCTCTTGGGCACAGATACGCAGTATTTT; CDR3aa: CASSLRPGILLGTDTQYF
j_gene: TRBJ2-1; d_gene: TRBD2; v_gene: TRBV4-1; abundance: -; CDR3nt: TGCGCCAGCAGCCAAGATGCCAGGACTAGCGGCTATGAGCAGTTCTTC; CDR3aa: CASSQDARTSGYEQFF
j_gene: TRBJ1-5; d_gene: -; v_gene: TRBV28; abundance: once; CDR3nt: TGTGCCAGCAGTTTCGGGCAGGGGAGCAATCAGCCCCAGCATTTT; CDR3aa: CASSFGQGSNQPQHF
j_gene: TRBJ1-1; d_gene: TRBD1; v_gene: TRBV2; abundance: -; CDR3nt: TGTGCCAGCAGTGATATGAGGGGGCAAGGTGAAGCTTTCTTT; CDR3aa: CASSDMRGQGEAFF
j_gene: TRBJ2-3; d_gene: -; v_gene: TRBV11-3; abundance: once; CDR3nt: TGTGCCAGCAGCCCCCGGGATACGCAGTATTTT; CDR3aa: CASSPRDTQYF
j_gene: TRBJ2-3; d_gene: TRBD2; v_gene: TRBV6-1; abundance: -; CDR3nt: TGTGCCAGCAGTGAACTCCGCGGGGGGGCTACAGATACGCAGTATTTT; CDR3aa: CASSELRGGATDTQYF
j_gene: TRBJ1-2; d_gene: -; v_gene: TRBV5-1; abundance: -; CDR3nt: TGTGCCAGCGGAACAGGGAACGATAGTGGCTACACCTTC; CDR3aa: CASGTGNDSGYTF
j_gene: TRBJ1-2; d_gene: TRBD1; v_gene: TRBV11-3; abundance: -; CDR3nt: TGTGCCAGCAGCTCCTATTCTCAGGGGGCTCTTGGCTACACCTTC; CDR3aa: CASSSYSQGALGYTF
j_gene: TRBJ2-3; d_gene: TRBD1; v_gene: TRBV24-1; abundance: -; CDR3nt: TGTGCCACCAGTGATTTACCAGGACAGGGGGCCACAGATACGCAGTATTTT; CDR3aa: CATSDLPGQGATDTQYF
j_gene: TRBJ2-2; d_gene: -; v_gene: TRBV9; abundance: -; CDR3nt: TGTGCCAGCAGCGCCGGGGGGAACACCGGGGAGCTGTTTTTT; CDR3aa: CASSAGGNTGELFF
j_gene: TRBJ2-1; d_gene: -; v_gene: TRBV7-3; abundance: -; CDR3nt: TGTGCCAGCAGCTTACTTCCGGGTTCGTACAATGAGCAGTTCTTC; CDR3aa: CASSLLPGSYNEQFF
j_gene: TRBJ2-7; d_gene: -; v_gene: TRBV6-2/TRBV6-3; abundance: -; CDR3nt: TGTGCCAGCAGTTCCCCCACGACTTACGAGCAGTACTTC; CDR3aa: CASSSPTTYEQYF
j_gene: TRBJ1-1; d_gene: TRBD1; v_gene: TRBV5-1; abundance: -; CDR3nt: TGCGCCAGCACCGACAGGGCGAACACTGAAGCTTTCTTT; CDR3aa: CASTDRANTEAFF
j_gene: TRBJ2-4; d_gene: TRBD2; v_gene: TRBV30; abundance: -; CDR3nt: TGTGCCTGGAGTGAGAGCGGGAGGAAAAACATTCAGTACTTC; CDR3aa: CAWSESGRKNIQYF
j_gene: TRBJ2-3; d_gene: TRBD1; v_gene: TRBV19; abundance: -; CDR3nt: TGTGCCAGTACCGGGACAGCCTCTAGCACAGATACGCAGTATTTT; CDR3aa: CASTGTASSTDTQYF